These 10 T cell receptor beta chains share one sample of origin, sequenced in a study of T-cell reconstitution after alpha-beta-depleted transplantation in children. Unique molecular identifiers were incorporated into the prepared TCRbeta library. TCRdb called the PCR reads again in MiXCR, with one record for every CDR3 protein. The sample yields 540,000 or so distinct CDR3 sequences, 20% to 25% seen once. This specimen consisted of PBMCs, mostly from graft donor cells, obtained 360 days after TCRalphabeta/CD19-depleted stem cell transplant. These receptors were taken from a boy in the first two years of life who had a stem cell transplant for acute myeloid leukemia, so the T cells may come from the graft donor.

This clonotype turned up a few times. The rearrangement links TRBV10-1 to TRBJ2-7, with 8 positions matching TRBD1. The CDR3 covers 14 residues. CDR1 is WNHNN, CDR2 SYGVQD, per germline (reference sequence). With V trimmed by 6 bases and J by 7 bases, 11 bases remained unmatched. CDR3 coding DNA: TGCGCCAGCAGGCCGGGACAGGCGCTCGCAGAGCAGTACGTC. Amino acid sequence: CASRPGQALAEQYV.

This clonotype was observed a few times. V gene TRBV9 combines with J gene TRBJ2-1, with 7 bases identical to TRBD1. Trimming at V came to 2 bases and at J to 4 bases, leaving 0 bases not matched to a gene. This CDR3 has 13 amino acids. Germline CDR1 SGDLS, CDR2 YYNGEE. The CDR3 loop reads CASSVTGYNEQFF. CDR3 nucleotide sequence: TGTGCCAGCAGCGTGACAGGGTACAATGAGCAGTTCTTC.

This clonotype was picked up a small number of times. V is TRBV5-4 and J is TRBJ1-4, with a tentative D call TRBD1 (5 bases). This CDR3 contains 12 residues. Germline CDR1 is SGHNT and CDR2 is YYREEE (reference sequence). V shed 4 bases and J shed 12 bases, with 13 bases lying between them. The CDR3 is CASSEPSGELFF. CDR3 sequence (DNA): TGTGCCAGCAGCGAACCTTCGGGGGAACTGTTTTTT.

Ten or more counts support this clonotype. The CDR3 protein is CSARDPGGQGSTGEQYV. DNA for the CDR3: TGCAGTGCTAGAGACCCCGGGGGACAGGGCTCTACCGGCGAGCAGTACGTC. The chain carries TRBV20-1 and TRBJ2-7; 9 bases are shared with TRBD1. The trim removed 0 bases at V and 6 bases at J, leaving 15 bases unmatched. CDR1 and CDR2 from the germline V gene are DFQATT and SNEGSKA (reference sequence). This CDR3 comprises 17 residues.

Details on this clonotype: A read error may explain this, as a much larger clone is one base away. This chain uses TRBV29-1 with TRBJ1-1; no clear D. Trimming left V 4 bases short and J 0 bases short, with 3 bases between. The CDR3 loop spans 11 amino acids. CDR1 is SQVTM and CDR2 is ANQGSEA in the germline V gene. CDR3 in DNA: TGCAGCGTTGCAGTGAACACTGAAGCTTTCTTT. Residues: CSVAVNTEAFF.

The chain links TRBV25-1 to TRBJ2-1; 10 bases align to TRBD2. This CDR3 is 18 amino acids long. The V gene's germline CDR1 is MGHDK and CDR2 SYGVNS. The junction had 14 bases not matched to a gene; V was cut back by 7 bases and J by 2 bases. The CDR3 DNA reads as TGTGCCAGCAAATCGGGGCTAGCGGGGGTGCTACCCTACAATGAGCAGTTCTTC. Protein sequence: CASKSGLAGVLPYNEQFF.

This clonotype was counted between two and nine times. The CDR3 here is CATSPGTDNEQFF. In DNA, the CDR3 is TGTGCCACCAGTCCCGGGACCGACAATGAGCAGTTCTTC. The V and J genes are TRBV24-1 and TRBJ2-1; either TRBD1 or TRBD2 may fit D (5 bases each). Germline lookup yields CDR1 KGHDR and CDR2 SFDVKD. There are 13 residues in the CDR3. Trimming removed 6 bases from V and 5 bases from J, with 10 bases in between.

This clonotype was seen only a few times. The chain couples TRBV27 to TRBJ2-1, with TRBD1 as a possible D gene (5 bases). CDR3 length: 12 amino acids. Germline V gene data show CDR1 as MNHEY and CDR2 as SMNVEV (reference sequence). V lost 6 bases to trimming and J lost 3 bases, with 6 bases between them. CDR3 nucleotide sequence: TGTGCCAGCAGACAGGTCTACAATGAGCAGTTCTTC. Amino acids: CASRQVYNEQFF.

This clonotype was seen ten or more times. V and J are TRBV21-1 and TRBJ2-4; TRBD1 was called by the table and not checked on the DNA. TRBV21-1 is shown as a pseudogene. The CDR3 is 13 amino acids. The CDR3 reads CASSRGAKNIQYF. The CDR3 region has the DNA TGTGCCAGCAGTAGGGGAGCCAAAAACATTCAGTACTTC.

This clonotype appeared a few times. This chain connects TRBV10-3 to TRBJ2-3; D perhaps matches TRBD1 (5 bases). Trimming took off 3 bases at V and 8 bases at J, with 6 bases between the two ends. The germline gives CDR1 ENHRY, CDR2 SYGVKD. This CDR3 region has 11 residues. CDR3: CAISEQATQYF. CDR3 DNA sequence: TGTGCCATCAGTGAACAGGCTACGCAGTATTTT.